The 13 T cell receptor beta chains given below trace back to one sample, sequenced in a study of control samples from healthy donors and cancer patients. The table came from immunoSEQ multiplex PCR; TCRdb's copy has only in-frame clones and leaves some out. The sample lists under 150,000 clones; 85% to 95% were seen once. Sequences were obtained from PBMCs. These receptors all come from a man aged 50-59 years with head and neck cancer.

CDR3 bases: TGTGCCAGCAGCCTGGGACAGGGTCGGGGTGAGCAGTTCTTC. The encoded protein is CASSLGQGRGEQFF. The chain couples TRBV7-2 to TRBJ2-1; 9 nucleotides line up with TRBD1. Germline V gives CDR1 SGHTA, CDR2 FQGNSA. The CDR3 totals 14 residues. V was clipped by 5 bases and J by 9 bases; unmatched bases: 8.

This clone was counted a single time. J is TRBJ1-3 and V is TRBV6-5, with no clear D. Trimming cost V 4 bases and J 0 bases, with 10 bases left between them. Germline loops: CDR1 MNHEY, CDR2 SVGAGI. The CDR3 consists of 15 residues. CDR3 in amino acids: CASSSSGSSGNTIYF. The CDR3 DNA reads TGTGCCAGCAGTTCTAGCGGGAGCTCTGGAAACACCATATATTTT.

The chain links TRBV4-1 to TRBJ2-1; 16 bases line up with TRBD2. After removal of 4 bases from V and 8 bases from J, the junction contained 8 bases not matched to a gene. The length of the CDR3 is 17 residues. Germline lookup yields CDR1 MGHRA and CDR2 YSYEKL. The CDR3 bases are TGCGCCAGCAGCCCCGGGACTAGCGGGGGGGGGTACTATGAGCAGTTCTTC. This gives the protein CASSPGTSGGGYYEQFF.

The V and J genes are TRBV5-5 and TRBJ1-3; D is unclear. The CDR3 runs 15 residues. Germline CDR1 is SGHKS and CDR2 is YYEKEE (reference sequence). With 4 bases removed from V and 2 bases from J, the gap between germline ends came to 13 bases. CDR3 protein: CASSQLALTGNTIYF. The CDR3 nucleotides read TGTGCCAGCAGCCAATTGGCCTTAACTGGAAACACCATATATTTT.

The rearrangement links TRBV29-1 to TRBJ1-1, with 8 bases that match TRBD1. Trimming removed 3 bases from V and 10 bases from J; junction bases left unmatched: 13. Germline lookup yields CDR1 SQVTM and CDR2 ANQGSEA. The CDR3 consists of 14 residues. This CDR3 is CSVEATGAFSPAFF. The CDR3 region has the DNA TGCAGCGTTGAGGCGACAGGGGCTTTCTCCCCAGCTTTCTTT.

The V call is TRBV7-9, the J call TRBJ1-1, with D tentatively TRBD1 (5 bases). This CDR3 has 13 residues. Germline V gene lookup returns CDR1 SEHNR and CDR2 FQNEAQ (reference sequence). Trimming took 6 bases from V and 4 from J, leaving 12 bases between them. CDR3 amino acids: CASRDTGGTEAFF. In DNA form, the CDR3 reads TGTGCCAGCAGGGACACTGGCGGCACTGAAGCTTTCTTT.

This clone appeared a single time. This chain connects TRBV30 to TRBJ2-5, with D perhaps matching TRBD2 (7 bases). CDR3 length: 16 amino acids. Germline lookup yields CDR1 GTSNPN and CDR2 SVGIG (reference sequence). The V end lost 4 bases, the J end lost 3 bases, and 21 bases lay between the germline ends. The chain's CDR3 is CAWNQIRGGEKETQYF. DNA of the CDR3: TGTGCCTGGAATCAAATTAGGGGGGGGGAAAAAGAGACCCAGTACTTC. Complete variable domain (other parts from reference TRBV30 and TRBJ2-5): SQTIHQWPATLVQPVGSPLSLECTVEGTSNPNLYWYRQAAGRGLQLLFYSVGIGQISSEVPQNLSASRPQDRQFILSSKKLLLSDSGFYLCAWNQIRGGEKETQYFGPGTRLLVL.

The CDR3 nucleotides read TGTGCCAGCAGCCTGACTGATAGCACAGATACGCAGTATTTT. This encodes CASSLTDSTDTQYF. This sequence joins TRBV7-9 and TRBJ2-3; D unclear. The V gene's germline CDR1 is SEHNR and CDR2 FQNEAQ (reference sequence). Trimming left V 5 bases short and J 0 bases short, with 9 bases between. This CDR3 contains 14 residues.

The genes are TRBV12-3 or TRBV12-4 and TRBJ1-1; a weak D match, TRBD1 (5 bases). The CDR3 has 13 residues. Trimming removed 1 base at V and 10 bases at J, with 13 bases between. The CDR3 DNA is TGTGCCAGCAGTTTAGACAGGAAGGCGGTAGCTTTCTTT. This gives the protein CASSLDRKAVAFF.

V gene TRBV9 combines with J gene TRBJ1-5; D uncertain. The CDR3 sequence is 12 residues long. V gave up 0 bases and J gave up 5 bases, with 3 bases separating them. Germline V lookup: CDR1 SGDLS, CDR2 YYNGEE. CDR3 DNA: TGTGCCAGCAGCGTAGATGATCAGCCCCAGCATTTT. Translating gives CASSVDDQPQHF.

The chain couples TRBV29-1 to TRBJ2-1; 10 nucleotides match TRBD1. CDR1 and CDR2 from the germline V gene are SQVTM and ANQGSEA. This CDR3 spans 14 amino acids. Trimming at V came to 7 bases and at J to 8 bases, leaving 11 bases not matched to a gene. In nucleotides, the CDR3 is TGCAGCGCCTCAACCGGGACAGGGGAATATGAGCAGTTCTTC. This gives the protein CSASTGTGEYEQFF.

V is TRBV6-5 and J is TRBJ2-3; tentatively, D is TRBD2 (7 bases). The V end lost 7 bases, the J end lost 0 bases, and 11 bases lay between the germline ends. Germline-derived CDR1 and CDR2 are MNHEY and SVGAGI. The CDR3 has 14 residues. CDR3 region: CASKGGGSTDTQYF. CDR3 coding DNA: TGTGCCAGCAAAGGGGGGGGCAGCACAGATACGCAGTATTTT.

V is TRBV4-2 and J is TRBJ2-3; 12 bases match TRBD2. Germline V CDR1 and CDR2: LGHNA, YNFKEQ. V trimming: 4 bases; J trimming: 2 bases; junction bases outside the gene matches: 4. CDR3 size: 16 residues. CDR3 bases: TGTGCCAGCAGCCGAGGACTAGCGGGGCTCACAGATACGCAGTATTTT. Its protein product is CASSRGLAGLTDTQYF.